The entry below describes one T cell receptor beta chain. These data come from a study of blood T cell repertoires in COVID-19. Turning to the study itself: Some COVID-19 samples were acute and others convalescent; all came from the United States, Italy and Spain. The cDNA or gDNA used as material had been derived from T cells, B-cell-depleted T cells, or PBMCs.

Trimming removed 0 bases from V and 4 bases from J, with 10 bases in between. The CDR3 is 14 residues long. Germline CDR1 is MGHRA and CDR2 is YSYEKL. This table comes from immunoSEQ multiplex PCR, and its TCRdb copy is limited to in-frame clones, with some not included. Of just over 650,000 clones listed, 80% to 90% are singletons. The clonotype was recovered from a woman aged 18-29 years with acute or convalescent COVID-19. V and J are TRBV4-1 and TRBJ2-7; D may be TRBD1 (6 bases). Sequencing was done on a sample of peripheral blood. In DNA, the CDR3 is TGCGCCAGCAGCCAAGATTTACAGGGTTACGAGCAGTACTTC. This translates into CASSQDLQGYEQYF.